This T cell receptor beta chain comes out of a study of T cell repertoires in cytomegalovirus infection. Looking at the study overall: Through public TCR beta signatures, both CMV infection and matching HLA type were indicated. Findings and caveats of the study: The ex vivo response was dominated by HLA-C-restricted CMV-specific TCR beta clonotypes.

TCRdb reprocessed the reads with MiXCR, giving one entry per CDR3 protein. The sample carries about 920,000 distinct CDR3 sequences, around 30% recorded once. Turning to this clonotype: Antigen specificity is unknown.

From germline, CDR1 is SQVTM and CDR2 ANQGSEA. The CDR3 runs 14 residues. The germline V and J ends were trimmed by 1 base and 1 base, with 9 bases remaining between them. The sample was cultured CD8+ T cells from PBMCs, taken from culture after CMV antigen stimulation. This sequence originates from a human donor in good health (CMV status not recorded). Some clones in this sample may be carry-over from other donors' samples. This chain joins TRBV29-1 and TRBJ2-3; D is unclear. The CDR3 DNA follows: TGCAGCGTTGAAGGAGAGATACGCACAGATACGCAGTATTTT. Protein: CSVEGEIRTDTQYF.